This passage covers 27 T cell receptor beta chains from one sample sequenced in a study of blood T cell repertoires in COVID-19. Produced via immunoSEQ multiplex PCR; TCRdb's table is partial and in-frame only. The profile shows roughly 150,000 clones, about 82% of them singletons. Sequencing used peripheral blood. The receptors were sampled from a woman of 80 years or more with COVID-19, enrolled during active disease.

This sequence joins TRBV18 and TRBJ2-1; weak D call: TRBD2 (5 bases). Germline assignment: CDR1 KGHSH and CDR2 LQKENI. The CDR3 loop spans 16 amino acids. Deletions cut 3 bases from V and 5 bases from J, with 17 bases between. CDR3 sequence (DNA): TGTGCCAGCTCACCTGTTTCTAGCAGTTCTCACAATGAGCAGTTCTTC. As protein: CASSPVSSSSHNEQFF.

The chain links TRBV24-1 to TRBJ2-3; D call uncertain. This CDR3 spans 13 amino acids. V lost 5 bases to trimming and J lost 2 bases, with 7 bases between them. Germline-derived CDR1 and CDR2 are KGHDR and SFDVKD. In DNA form, the CDR3 reads TGTGCCACCAGTGGCGGAAACACAGATACGCAGTATTTT. The encoded protein is CATSGGNTDTQYF.

This clone rates as medium-sized. The chain is built from TRBV25-1 and TRBJ1-6; D possibly corresponds to TRBD1 (5 bases). The germline CDR1 and CDR2 sequences are MGHDK and SYGVNS. The CDR3 length is 13 residues. Between the trimmed V and J ends, which lost 6 bases and 7 bases, there was a span of 10 bases. The CDR3 region is CASSQGTNSPLHF. The CDR3 DNA follows: TGTGCCAGCAGCCAGGGAACCAATTCACCCCTCCACTTT. The variable domain in full, completed from reference TRBV25-1 and TRBJ1-6, reads EADIYQTPRYLVIGTGKKITLECSQTMGHDKMYWYQQDPGMELHLIHYSYGVNSTEKGDLSSESTVSRIRTEHFPLTLESARPSHTSQYLCASSQGTNSPLHFGNGTRLTVT.

J is TRBJ1-5 and V is TRBV6-5; D is ambiguous. CDR1 is MNHEY and CDR2 is SVGAGI in the germline V gene. CDR3 size: 15 residues. V was clipped by 2 bases and J by 6 bases, with 14 bases between them. CDR3 loop: CASSYQTPLSQPQHF. CDR3 coding DNA: TGTGCCAGCAGTTACCAGACTCCCCTGAGTCAGCCCCAGCATTTT.

The chain joins TRBV9 to TRBJ2-5, with D maybe TRBD2 (5 bases). The germline CDR1 and CDR2 sequences are SGDLS and YYNGEE. The CDR3 totals 19 residues. V lost 4 bases to trimming and J lost 4 bases, with 29 bases between them. In DNA, the CDR3 is TGTGCCAGCAGCCCGAGGGCGGGTGTGGGAGTTGAAGTACGAGAGACCCAGTACTTC. It is translated as CASSPRAGVGVEVRETQYF.

The sample holds many counts of this clone. CDR3 DNA: TGTGCCAGCACCTCGGCCGGGACTAATCTCGGGCAGTTCTTC. This gives the protein CASTSAGTNLGQFF. The chain uses TRBV11-2 and TRBJ2-1; 7 bases fit TRBD2. The CDR3 consists of 14 residues. Germline loops: CDR1 SGHAT, CDR2 FQNNGV. Trimming cost V 7 bases and J 12 bases; bases outside gene matches: 15.

The genes are TRBV21-1 and TRBJ1-5; TRBD1, the D gene given by the table, was not confirmed from the DNA. TRBV21-1 is termed a pseudogene. The length of the CDR3 is 16 residues. The CDR3 protein is CASSKGQGVSQGPQHF. The CDR3 DNA reads as TGTGCCAGCAGCAAAGGACAGGGGGTTTCCCAGGGGCCCCAGCATTTT.

V is TRBV3-1 (or the pseudogene TRBV3-2) and J is TRBJ2-7, with D tentatively TRBD2 (5 bases). Germline assignment: CDR1 LGHDT and CDR2 YNNKEL (reference sequence). V gave up 4 bases and J gave up 2 bases, with 15 bases separating them. CDR3 size: 15 residues. This CDR3 reads CASSLLGSPTYEQYF. CDR3 nucleotides: TGTGCCAGCAGCCTCTTGGGGAGTCCGACCTACGAGCAGTACTTC.

This chain joins TRBV5-1 and TRBJ2-2; 9 nucleotides agree with TRBD2. The germline CDR1 and CDR2 sequences are SGHRS and YFSETQ. The junction had 5 bases not matched to a gene; V was cut back by 1 base and J by 7 bases. This CDR3 spans 15 amino acids. CDR3 in amino acids: CASSLPSGDGGELFF. Here the CDR3 DNA reads TGCGCCAGCAGCTTGCCTAGCGGGGATGGCGGGGAGCTGTTTTTT.

This chain links TRBV19 with TRBJ1-6; D is ambiguous. The CDR3 spans 13 residues. Looked up from germline, CDR1 is LNHDA and CDR2 is SQIVND (reference sequence). The V and J ends lost 5 bases and 4 bases respectively, with 6 bases between them. The CDR3 nucleotides read TGTGCCAGTAGTCCCCCATATAATTCACCCCTCCACTTT. Amino acid sequence: CASSPPYNSPLHF.

The rearrangement uses TRBV18 and TRBJ1-1; no clear D gene. Trimming cost V 0 bases and J 6 bases, with 8 bases left between them. Germline CDR1 and CDR2: KGHSH and LQKENI. The CDR3 is 13 amino acids. The CDR3: CASSPPTPSEAFF. The CDR3 nucleotides read TGTGCCAGCTCACCACCCACACCGTCTGAAGCTTTCTTT.

The table lists this clone with a count of one. This rearrangement joins TRBV18 to TRBJ1-4, with a weak D call TRBD1 (6 bases). V gave up 5 bases and J gave up 7 bases, with 14 bases separating them. The length of the CDR3 is 14 residues. CDR1 KGHSH and CDR2 LQKENI come from the germline V gene. The CDR3 DNA sequence: TGTGCCAGCTCAACGATGCAGGGGAGTGAAAAACTGTTTTTT. Translated, it gives CASSTMQGSEKLFF.

The J gene is TRBJ1-4, the V gene TRBV25-1, with TRBD1 matching 9 bases. The CDR3 totals 13 residues. CDR1 is MGHDK, CDR2 SYGVNS, per germline. Losses at the gene ends were 10 bases for V and 6 bases for J; bases not matched to a gene: 6. CDR3 amino acids: CATRWTGDEKLFF. DNA for the CDR3: TGTGCCACCCGATGGACAGGGGATGAAAAACTGTTTTTT. The full variable domain, its missing parts supplied by reference TRBV25-1 and TRBJ1-4, is EADIYQTPRYLVIGTGKKITLECSQTMGHDKMYWYQQDPGMELHLIHYSYGVNSTEKGDLSSESTVSRIRTEHFPLTLESARPSHTSQYLCATRWTGDEKLFFGSGTQLSVL.

This chain joins TRBV6-5 and TRBJ2-7; 9 nucleotides align to TRBD1. In germline, CDR1 is MNHEY, CDR2 SVGAGI. Trimming took 9 bases from V and 10 from J; bases not matched to a gene: 16. The CDR3 sequence is 14 residues long. The CDR3 coding sequence is TGTGCCAGTCGGCGGGACAGGGAGATATCATACCAGTACTTC. Its protein product is CASRRDREISYQYF.

Only a few counts were recorded for this clone. This chain connects TRBV5-1 to TRBJ2-7; D gene uncertain. Germline V gene lookup returns CDR1 SGHRS and CDR2 YFSETQ. The CDR3 length is 15 residues. Trimming took off 4 bases at V and 3 bases at J, with 17 bases between the two ends. The CDR3 spells CASSPSDPRGYEQYF. In DNA, the CDR3 is TGCGCCAGCAGCCCCTCAGACCCCCGCGGCTACGAGCAGTACTTC.

The chain combines TRBV19 with TRBJ2-7; D gene unclear. There are 15 residues in the CDR3. Germline lookup yields CDR1 LNHDA and CDR2 SQIVND (reference sequence). Trimming cost V 4 bases and J 0 bases, with 13 bases left between them. In DNA form, the CDR3 reads TGTGCCAGTAGTAGTCCAGGCACCAGCTCCTACGAGCAGTACTTC. Translated: CASSSPGTSSYEQYF.

The chain carries TRBV5-1 and TRBJ2-2, with D perhaps TRBD2 (5 bases). The germline V gene has CDR1 SGHRS and CDR2 YFSETQ. The CDR3 has 15 amino acids. V was clipped by 6 bases and J by 3 bases, with 15 bases between them. CDR3 loop: CASKQRVLDTGELFF. CDR3 sequence (DNA): TGCGCCAGCAAGCAGAGGGTTCTTGACACCGGGGAGCTGTTTTTT.

The chain links TRBV11-3 to TRBJ2-7; 10 bases match TRBD2. The CDR3 is 15 residues long. J lost 7 bases, V lost 0 bases, and 6 bases had no gene match. CDR1 is SGHNT, CDR2 YENEEA, per germline. The CDR3 is CASSLELAGVGEQYF. The CDR3 DNA sequence: TGTGCCAGCAGCTTAGAGCTAGCGGGAGTGGGAGAGCAGTACTTC.

The chain couples TRBV9 to TRBJ2-1; 10 nucleotides line up with TRBD1. The CDR3 loop spans 15 amino acids. J lost 6 bases, V lost 2 bases, and 5 bases had no gene match. Germline values: CDR1 SGDLS, CDR2 YYNGEE. CDR3 coding DNA: TGTGCCAGCAGCGTGGGACAGGGGCCGTTCAATGAGCAGTTCTTC. Protein product: CASSVGQGPFNEQFF.

This chain joins TRBV7-3 and TRBJ2-3; D may be TRBD2 (6 bases). Germline CDR1 reads SGHTA; CDR2 reads FQGTGA. Trimming cost V 8 bases and J 0 bases, with 12 bases left between them. This CDR3 is built from 14 residues. DNA for the CDR3: TGTGCCAGCGGCGCGGGGCTGAGCACAGATACGCAGTATTTT. This translates into CASGAGLSTDTQYF.

This clone was picked up a small number of times. The chain employs TRBV12-1 and TRBJ2-7; the listed D gene, TRBD1, was not tested against the DNA. TRBV12-1 constitutes a pseudogene. This CDR3 comprises 14 residues. The CDR3 protein is CASSPHDRDYEQYF. As DNA, the CDR3 is TGTGCCAGCAGCCCTCACGACAGGGACTACGAGCAGTACTTC.

This chain connects TRBV7-9 to TRBJ1-4; tentative D call: TRBD1 (5 bases). With 1 base removed from V and 2 bases from J, the gap between germline ends came to 8 bases. From germline, CDR1 is SEHNR and CDR2 FQNEAQ (reference sequence). The length of the CDR3 is 15 residues. CDR3 protein: CASSLDSGTNEKLFF. CDR3 nucleotide sequence: TGTGCCAGCAGCTTAGATTCAGGGACTAATGAAAAACTGTTTTTT.

In DNA form, the CDR3 reads TGTGCCACCGGGACTAGCGGGGATGAGACCCAGTACTTC. This codes for CATGTSGDETQYF. This rearrangement joins TRBV7-9 to TRBJ2-5; 13 nucleotides align to TRBD2. There are 13 residues in the CDR3. Trimming at V came to 10 bases and at J to 5 bases, leaving 4 bases not matched to a gene. Germline V gene sequence: CDR1 SEHNR, CDR2 FQNEAQ (reference sequence). Full variable domain (rest looked up from reference TRBV7-9 and TRBJ2-5): DTGVSQNPRHKITKRGQNVTFRCDPISEHNRLYWYRQTLGQGPEFLTYFQNEAQLEKSRLLSDRFSAERPKGSFSTLEIQRTEQGDSAMYLCATGTSGDETQYFGPGTRLLVL.

The V gene is TRBV28, the J gene TRBJ1-3; TRBD1 might be the D (5 bases). The CDR3 has 13 amino acids. Germline V gene lookup returns CDR1 MDHEN and CDR2 SYDVKM. Trimming took 8 bases from V and 7 from J, leaving 15 bases between them. CDR3 nucleotide sequence: TGTGCCAGCGGGGGGGTCGGCGGCAACACCATATATTTT. Translating it yields CASGGVGGNTIYF.

This chain connects TRBV6-5 to TRBJ2-7; tentative D call: TRBD2 (7 bases). The CDR3 is 13 residues long. V was pared by 7 bases and J by 1 base, with 11 bases between. The germline CDR1 and CDR2 sequences are MNHEY and SVGAGI. The DNA of the CDR3 is TGTGCCAGCAAAGGGGGGGTTTCCTACGAGCAGTACTTC. Encoded protein: CASKGGVSYEQYF.

This clone was counted many times. The chain combines TRBV11-2 with TRBJ1-2; D is ambiguous. Germline V gene data show CDR1 as SGHAT and CDR2 as FQNNGV. The CDR3 spans 13 residues. The germline V and J ends were trimmed by 6 bases and 4 bases, with 12 bases remaining between them. This chain's CDR3 is CASSSLGSYGYTF. Written as DNA, the CDR3 is TGTGCCAGCAGTTCACTGGGGAGCTATGGCTACACCTTC.

The chain recombines TRBV27 with TRBJ1-5; 9 positions match TRBD1. There are 16 residues in the CDR3. The V and J ends lost 4 bases and 4 bases, in that order; junction bases with no gene match: 8. The germline V gene has CDR1 MNHEY and CDR2 SMNVEV (reference sequence). The CDR3 region has the DNA TGTGCCAGCAGTTCATTCGGGACAGGGAGGAATCAGCCCCAGCATTTT. Amino acid sequence: CASSSFGTGRNQPQHF.